The 24 T cell receptor beta chains below come from one sample, sequenced in a study of cytomegalovirus exposure and HLA in healthy donors (dated by TCRdb to about 2017). Library generation was performed with the immunoSEQ multiplex PCR assay. The multiplex PCR relied on a mix of 60 forward primers for TCR Vbeta segments and 13 reverse primers for TCR Jbeta segments. TCRdb stores this immuneACCESS table with in-frame sequences only. Part of the clones is absent; in the studies checked, under half of the shortfall reflects unresolved V genes, and no reason is known for the rest. The sample table lists about 160,000 clones, 70% to 85% of them with a count of one. Together, the top ten hold more than 4% of the sample. Input material: PBMCs. The receptors were sampled from a man aged 35 to 55 in good health and CMV-seronegative.

This sequence joins TRBV25-1 and TRBJ2-5; 7 bases are shared with TRBD1. CDR3 length equals 15 residues. The V and J ends lost 6 bases and 7 bases, in that order; junction bases with no gene match: 14. Germline values: CDR1 MGHDK, CDR2 SYGVNS. The CDR3 sequence: CASRRQGTHGGTQYF. The CDR3 DNA reads as TGTGCCAGCAGGCGACAGGGAACCCATGGGGGGACCCAGTACTTC.

V and J are TRBV19 and TRBJ2-5, with 12 nucleotides matching TRBD1. CDR1 LNHDA and CDR2 SQIVND come from the germline V gene (reference sequence). The CDR3 is 17 amino acids. V trimming: 5 bases; J trimming: 5 bases; junction bases outside the gene matches: 12. CDR3 amino acids: CASSGRRGTGGYETQYF. Written as DNA, the CDR3 is TGTGCCAGTAGTGGGCGGAGAGGGACAGGGGGCTACGAGACCCAGTACTTC.

The count of this clone is one. The CDR3 DNA reads TGTGCCAGCAGCCCAAAGCCTAGTGTCACTGAAGCTTTCTTT. As protein: CASSPKPSVTEAFF. The chain joins TRBV11-2 to TRBJ1-1; D gene unclear. In germline, CDR1 is SGHAT, CDR2 FQNNGV. The CDR3 runs to 14 residues. V was clipped by 5 bases and J by 4 bases, with 14 bases between them. Full variable domain (outside the CDR3, taken from reference TRBV11-2 and TRBJ1-1): EAGVAQSPRYKIIEKRQSVAFWCNPISGHATLYWYQQILGQGPKLLIQFQNNGVVDDSQLPKDRFSAERLKGVDSTLKIQPAKLEDSAVYLCASSPKPSVTEAFFGQGTRLTVV.

The V gene is TRBV4-3, the J gene TRBJ1-1; maybe TRBD1 (5 bases). There are 16 residues in the CDR3. Trimming stripped 4 bases from V and 2 bases from J, with 17 bases between. Germline CDR1 is LGHNA and CDR2 is YSLEER. In DNA form, the CDR3 reads TGCGCCAGCAGCCCTCGGCAGGGTTGGAGTAACACTGAAGCTTTCTTT. Translation gives CASSPRQGWSNTEAFF.

By sample fraction, this clone is medium-sized. J is TRBJ2-3 and V is TRBV4-1; TRBD2 aligns across 9 bases. The V gene's germline CDR1 is MGHRA and CDR2 YSYEKL. Unmatched junction bases numbered 6, after V lost 2 bases and J lost 6 bases. CDR3 length equals 15 residues. This CDR3 is CASSQNSGGLDTQYF. As DNA, the CDR3 is TGCGCCAGCAGCCAAAACAGCGGGGGGCTGGATACGCAGTATTTT.

Here the CDR3 reads CATSRVVPSGNTIYF. CDR3 DNA sequence: TGTGCCACCAGCAGAGTAGTTCCCTCTGGAAACACCATATATTTT. V is TRBV15 and J is TRBJ1-3; D gene uncertain. The germline V gene has CDR1 LNHNV and CDR2 YYDKDF (reference sequence). The CDR3 runs to 15 residues. Trimming took 1 base from V and 0 from J, leaving 7 bases between them. Together with reference TRBV15 and TRBJ1-3, the CDR3 gives the full variable domain: DAMVIQNPRYQVTQFGKPVTLSCSQTLNHNVMYWYQQKSSQAPKLLFHYYDKDFNNEADTPDNFQSRRPNTSFCFLDIRSPGLGDTAMYLCATSRVVPSGNTIYFGEGSWLTVV.

The V call is TRBV5-1, the J call TRBJ2-5; weak D call: TRBD2 (6 bases). The V end was cut by 3 bases, the J end by 2 bases, with 11 bases between. This CDR3 region has 14 residues. Per the germline V gene, CDR1 is SGHRS and CDR2 is YFSETQ. The DNA for the CDR3 is TGCGCCAGCAGCTGGGGGACTGAGCAAGAGACCCAGTACTTC. It encodes CASSWGTEQETQYF.

The DNA for the CDR3 is TGTGCCATCAGTAGTGACAGGGGCAACGGGGAGCTGTTTTTT. As protein: CAISSDRGNGELFF. The genes are TRBV10-3 and TRBJ2-2, with 8 bases matching TRBD1. The CDR3 spans 14 residues. Looked up from germline, CDR1 is ENHRY and CDR2 is SYGVKD. V trimming: 5 bases; J trimming: 7 bases; junction bases outside the gene matches: 6.

V and J are TRBV2 and TRBJ1-5; 8 positions agree with TRBD1. With V trimmed by 7 bases and J by 7 bases, 6 bases remained unmatched. The length of the CDR3 is 13 residues. CDR1 and CDR2 from the germline V gene are SNHLY and FYNNEI. CDR3 sequence: CASNSDRDQPQHF. The CDR3 coding sequence is TGTGCCAGCAATTCGGACAGGGACCAGCCCCAGCATTTT.

The V gene is TRBV10-3, the J gene TRBJ2-2, with D perhaps TRBD2 (5 bases). Between the trimmed V and J ends, which lost 4 bases and 6 bases, there was a span of 6 bases. Germline CDR1 is ENHRY and CDR2 is SYGVKD. The CDR3 loop spans 12 amino acids. The CDR3 bases are TGTGCCATCAGTGGGGAGCCCGGGGAGCTGTTTTTT. This encodes CAISGEPGELFF.

As regards this clone: Distinct nucleotide sequences in the sample also encode this CDR3. The V and J genes are TRBV30 and TRBJ2-1; weak D call: TRBD1 (6 bases). Looked up from germline, CDR1 is GTSNPN and CDR2 is SVGIG (reference sequence). Trimming removed 4 bases from V and 0 bases from J, with 7 bases in between. This CDR3 is built from 13 residues. DNA of the CDR3: TGTGCCTGGACCAGGGGCTCCTACAATGAGCAGTTCTTC. Residues: CAWTRGSYNEQFF.

The chain couples TRBV7-6 to TRBJ2-4; 12 bases are a match to TRBD1. The germline V gene has CDR1 SGHVS and CDR2 FNYEAQ. This CDR3 is 17 amino acids long. The V segment lost 2 bases and the J segment 7 bases; nucleotides outside the gene matches: 9. CDR3 nucleotides: TGTGCCAGCAGCTTAACCGGGACAGGGGGCCTCCAGAACATTCAGTACTTC. Protein sequence: CASSLTGTGGLQNIQYF.

This clone came up once. The chain combines TRBV7-9 with TRBJ2-7, with a weak D call TRBD2 (6 bases). Trimming shortened V by 3 bases and J by 3 bases, and 9 bases separated the two germline ends. Germline CDR1 is SEHNR and CDR2 is FQNEAQ (reference sequence). The CDR3 is made up of 13 amino acids. The CDR3 DNA reads as TGTGCCAGCAGCTTTGGGGGGAGCTACGAGCAGTACTTC. Its protein is CASSFGGSYEQYF.

The rearrangement joins TRBV6-1 to TRBJ2-5; 8 nucleotides match TRBD1. J gave up 4 bases and V 6 bases, and 4 bases lay outside the gene matches. Germline-derived CDR1 and CDR2 are MNHNS and SASEGT. The CDR3 runs to 13 residues. This CDR3 is CASRVQGVETQYF. The CDR3 nucleotides are TGTGCCAGCAGAGTACAGGGGGTAGAGACCCAGTACTTC.

Only one count was recorded for this clone. This rearrangement joins TRBV30 to TRBJ2-3; no clear D. The V end lost 6 bases, the J end lost 2 bases, and 12 bases lay between the germline ends. CDR1 is GTSNPN, CDR2 SVGIG, per germline (reference sequence). This CDR3 comprises 13 residues. The CDR3 DNA reads as TGTGCCTGTTCGCGGTTGGACACAGATACGCAGTATTTT. Its translation is CACSRLDTDTQYF.

V gene TRBV4-2 combines with J gene TRBJ1-5, with D possibly matching TRBD1 (6 bases). The CDR3 loop spans 15 amino acids. CDR1 is LGHNA and CDR2 is YNFKEQ in the germline V gene. V was shortened by 0 bases and J by 3 bases, with 9 bases between the two germline ends. CDR3 region: CASSQDGQSNQPQHF. CDR3 nucleotides: TGTGCCAGCAGCCAAGATGGACAGTCCAATCAGCCCCAGCATTTT.

V and J are TRBV6-5 and TRBJ1-6; the match to TRBD1 covers 7 bases. CDR1 is MNHEY and CDR2 is SVGAGI in the germline V gene. This CDR3 comprises 14 residues. J gave up 9 bases and V 6 bases, and 8 bases lay outside the gene matches. CDR3 in amino acids: CASSPGQVGSPLHF. As DNA, the CDR3 is TGTGCCAGCAGCCCCGGACAGGTGGGTTCACCCCTCCACTTT.

This chain uses TRBV5-6 with TRBJ1-1; D not resolved. Trimming removed 7 bases from V and 5 bases from J, with 15 bases in between. Germline V gives CDR1 SGHDT, CDR2 YYEEEE. This CDR3 has 13 amino acids. The CDR3, as DNA: TGTGCCAGCCCGCGGCCGGCCGAGACTGAAGCTTTCTTT. Its protein is CASPRPAETEAFF.

The J gene is TRBJ1-2, the V gene TRBV4-3, with D perhaps matching TRBD1 (5 bases). Looked up from germline, CDR1 is LGHNA and CDR2 is YSLEER. V was cut by 0 bases and J by 7 bases, with 15 bases left in between. The CDR3 contains 15 residues. CDR3 DNA: TGCGCCAGCAGCCAAGATCGTGTTGGGGGGGGTGGCTACACCTTC. This sequence encodes CASSQDRVGGGGYTF.

The chain recombines TRBV5-5 with TRBJ2-3, with D unclear. The CDR3 is 12 residues long. Between the trimmed V and J ends, which lost 6 bases and 6 bases, there was a span of 11 bases. Germline V gene data show CDR1 as SGHKS and CDR2 as YYEKEE (reference sequence). CDR3 sequence (DNA): TGTGCCAGCACCCAACCTACGGATACGCAGTATTTT. It codes for CASTQPTDTQYF.

The chain has TRBV4-2 and TRBJ2-1; 11 bases match TRBD2. Germline V gene lookup returns CDR1 LGHNA and CDR2 YNFKEQ. This CDR3 is built from 15 residues. J lost 10 bases, V lost 1 base, and 6 bases had no gene match. This CDR3 reads CASSQVSGGASEQFF. The CDR3 coding sequence is TGTGCCAGCAGCCAAGTTAGCGGGGGGGCAAGCGAGCAGTTCTTC.

The chain is built from TRBV15 and TRBJ1-4, with 11 bases that match TRBD1. The germline CDR1 and CDR2 sequences are LNHNV and YYDKDF (reference sequence). This CDR3 is 18 amino acids long. Trimming at V came to 5 bases and at J to 3 bases, leaving 11 bases not matched to a gene. The CDR3, as DNA: TGTGCCACCAGCTCATACCGGGACAGGGGGGCCGCTAATGAAAAACTGTTTTTT. Translated: CATSSYRDRGAANEKLFF.

The chain combines TRBV9 with TRBJ2-5; 11 bases fit TRBD1. The germline V gene encodes CDR1 SGDLS and CDR2 YYNGEE. V gave up 0 bases and J gave up 5 bases; unmatched junction bases: 6. CDR3 length equals 16 residues. The CDR3 DNA reads TGTGCCAGCAGCGTAGGGACAGGGGGCGCGTTGGAGACCCAGTACTTC. This gives the protein CASSVGTGGALETQYF.

This clone was recorded a few times. The chain combines TRBV5-6 with TRBJ1-2, with 7 bases that match TRBD1. The CDR3 is 14 amino acids. CDR1 is SGHDT and CDR2 is YYEEEE in the germline V gene. V lost 3 bases to trimming and J lost 5 bases; unmatched junction nucleotides: 7. CDR3 sequence (DNA): TGTGCCAGCAGCTCGAGGACAGGTGTTTATGGCTACACCTTC. It specifies CASSSRTGVYGYTF.